Below, 29 T cell receptor beta chains from the same sample are listed, as sequenced in a study of T cells in Graves' hyperthyroidism and ophthalmopathy. TCR beta CDR3 regions were amplified from RNA transcripts. With the HTBI primer set, the TCR CDR3 went through a first round of RT-PCR. In TCRdb, the multiplex PCR reads were re-called with MiXCR into one record per CDR3 protein. The sample records a few hundred thousand distinct CDR3 sequences, 20% to 25% being singletons. The sequencing sample was made of blood. Receptors originate from a man aged 18 to 29 with Graves' hyperthyroidism.

This clonotype was counted a few times. This chain uses TRBV4-1 with TRBJ1-2, with 9 bases fitting TRBD1. This CDR3 spans 15 amino acids. The V gene end was trimmed by 9 bases and the J gene end by 5 bases; junction bases not matched to a gene: 13. Germline values: CDR1 MGHRA, CDR2 YSYEKL. CDR3 region: CASLPSGQGTYGYTF. Written as DNA, the CDR3 is TGCGCCAGTCTCCCTTCAGGACAGGGGACTTATGGCTACACCTTC.

The chain couples TRBV27 to TRBJ2-7, with D unresolved. The germline V gene has CDR1 MNHEY and CDR2 SMNVEV (reference sequence). Trimming removed 0 bases at V and 0 bases at J, with 15 bases between. This CDR3 is built from 17 residues. CDR3 loop: CASSLSGSSSRSYEQYF. The CDR3 region has the DNA TGTGCCAGCAGTTTATCCGGGTCATCCTCTCGCTCCTACGAGCAGTACTTC.

This clonotype has just a few counts. The chain uses TRBV24-1 and TRBJ1-5; D may be TRBD1 (5 bases). This CDR3 has 15 amino acids. Germline lookup yields CDR1 KGHDR and CDR2 SFDVKD. Trimming cost V 7 bases and J 7 bases, with 19 bases left between them. The DNA for the CDR3 is TGTGCCACCAGCAGTTCAAGGCAGGGTCGCCAGCCCCAGCATTTT. This codes for CATSSSRQGRQPQHF.

This clonotype was counted many times. The chain combines TRBV6-1 with TRBJ2-7, with 8 bases fitting TRBD2. V gave up 3 bases and J gave up 0 bases; unmatched junction bases: 4. The CDR3 runs 15 residues. The germline gives CDR1 MNHNS, CDR2 SASEGT. The CDR3 DNA is TGTGCCAGCAGTGATAAGCGGGGGAGCTCCTACGAGCAGTACTTC. Protein sequence: CASSDKRGSSYEQYF.

This clonotype was found once. V and J are TRBV28 and TRBJ2-5, with 11 bases that match TRBD2. This CDR3 region has 18 residues. V shed 3 bases, J shed 6 bases, and the junction held 15 bases outside the gene matches. Germline values: CDR1 MDHEN, CDR2 SYDVKM. The CDR3 DNA sequence: TGTGCCAGCAGTTTGATTAGCGGGGGGGCCGGTTCGCGGCAGACCCAGTACTTC. Its translation is CASSLISGGAGSRQTQYF.

This clonotype was recorded at least ten times. The gene calls are TRBV7-9 and TRBJ2-7; a possible D gene is TRBD1 (6 bases). Germline CDR1 is SEHNR and CDR2 is FQNEAQ (reference sequence). The germline V and J ends were trimmed by 2 bases and 5 bases, with 10 bases remaining between them. This CDR3 has 13 amino acids. The DNA for the CDR3 is TGTGCCAGCAGCTTAAGTAACAGGGACGAGCAGTACTTC. Residues: CASSLSNRDEQYF. The complete variable domain, with remaining parts taken from reference TRBV7-9 and TRBJ2-7, reads DTGVSQNPRHKITKRGQNVTFRCDPISEHNRLYWYRQTLGQGPEFLTYFQNEAQLEKSRLLSDRFSAERPKGSFSTLEIQRTEQGDSAMYLCASSLSNRDEQYFGPGTRLTVT.

This clonotype was seen at least ten times. This chain's CDR3 is CASRRQGAGYGYTF. In nucleotides, the CDR3 is TGTGCCAGCAGACGACAGGGGGCTGGCTATGGCTACACCTTC. The gene calls are TRBV6-1 and TRBJ1-2, with 10 bases that match TRBD1. V gave up 6 bases and J gave up 4 bases; unmatched junction bases: 5. CDR3 size: 14 residues. Germline lookup yields CDR1 MNHNS and CDR2 SASEGT.

Only a few counts were recorded for this clonotype. The V call is TRBV28, the J call TRBJ2-7; 7 nucleotides align to TRBD1. The V gene's germline CDR1 is MDHEN and CDR2 SYDVKM. The length of the CDR3 is 14 residues. V shed 6 bases, J shed 2 bases, and the junction held 7 bases outside the gene matches. The CDR3: CASRKTGIPYEQYF. CDR3 bases: TGTGCCAGCAGGAAGACAGGGATCCCCTACGAGCAGTACTTC.

This clonotype occurred many times. The chain combines TRBV2 with TRBJ1-1; D may be TRBD1 (5 bases). V was clipped by 4 bases and J by 4 bases, with 10 bases between them. Germline CDR1 is SNHLY and CDR2 is FYNNEI. CDR3 length: 13 residues. CDR3 coding DNA: TGTGCCAGCAGTGTCGGGGCGAGCACTGAAGCTTTCTTT. Encoded protein: CASSVGASTEAFF.

This chain uses TRBV12-3 or TRBV12-4 with TRBJ1-1; D not resolved. The CDR3 length is 12 residues. Trimming removed 6 bases from V and 10 bases from J, with 15 bases in between. The CDR3 DNA is TGTGCCAGCAGCGGAGACCATTCGGGAGCTTTCTTT. Translation gives CASSGDHSGAFF.

This clonotype was found a few times. This sequence joins TRBV3-1 and TRBJ1-5; no reliable D call. V lost 1 base and J 0 bases, leaving 10 bases between the germline ends. Per germline, CDR1 LGHDT and CDR2 YNNKEL (reference sequence). The CDR3 runs to 16 residues. CDR3 residues: CASSQGRGRSNQPQHF. CDR3 DNA: TGTGCCAGCAGCCAAGGACGGGGTCGTAGCAATCAGCCCCAGCATTTT.

The rearrangement uses TRBV20-1 and TRBJ2-4; TRBD1 aligns across 7 bases. V dropped 5 bases and J dropped 5; count of bases not matched to a gene: 3. Germline loops: CDR1 DFQATT, CDR2 SNEGSKA (reference sequence). The CDR3 loop spans 12 amino acids. The CDR3 DNA is TGCAGTGCTGCAGACAGGGAAAACATTCAGTACTTC. Its translation is CSAADRENIQYF.

This clonotype was counted many times. The chain uses TRBV3-1 and TRBJ1-2; D is uncertain. CDR3 length: 13 amino acids. Per the germline V gene, CDR1 is LGHDT and CDR2 is YNNKEL (reference sequence). The V end lost 4 bases, the J end lost 6 bases, and 12 bases lay between the germline ends. CDR3 coding DNA: TGTGCCAGCAGCCGGACTCTCTCCGATGGCTACACCTTC. Translated: CASSRTLSDGYTF. The full variable domain, in which reference TRBV3-1 and TRBJ1-2 provide the parts outside the CDR3, is DTAVSQTPKYLVTQMGNDKSIKCEQNLGHDTMYWYKQDSKKFLKIMFSYNNKELIINETVPNRFSPKSPDKAHLNLHINSLELGDSAVYFCASSRTLSDGYTFGSGTRLTVV.

This clonotype has a count of ten or more. The chain carries TRBV20-1 and TRBJ2-7, with 7 bases lining up with TRBD1. The CDR3 is 13 residues long. V was pared by 3 bases and J by 2 bases, with 4 bases of the junction left unmatched. Germline V gene lookup returns CDR1 DFQATT and CDR2 SNEGSKA (reference sequence). DNA for the CDR3: TGCAGTGCTAGGGGACAGTTTACCTACGAGCAGTACTTC. Translation gives CSARGQFTYEQYF.

Many counts were recorded for this clonotype. The V gene is TRBV29-1, the J gene TRBJ1-1; tentatively, D is TRBD1 (5 bases). Between the trimmed V and J ends, which lost 7 bases and 0 bases, there was a span of 12 bases. Germline V gene sequence: CDR1 SQVTM, CDR2 ANQGSEA. CDR3 length equals 13 residues. The CDR3 sequence is CSARDFMNTEAFF. The CDR3, as DNA: TGCAGCGCCCGGGACTTCATGAACACTGAAGCTTTCTTT.

The gene calls are TRBV9 and TRBJ2-7, with D maybe TRBD1 (6 bases). Germline V gene lookup returns CDR1 SGDLS and CDR2 YYNGEE. Trimming shortened V by 1 base and J by 3 bases, and 14 bases separated the two germline ends. The CDR3 covers 15 residues. The CDR3 spells CASSVSPRGGYEQYF. In DNA, the CDR3 is TGTGCCAGCAGCGTATCACCCAGGGGCGGCTACGAGCAGTACTTC.

The rearrangement joins TRBV5-1 to TRBJ1-5, with D possibly matching TRBD1 (5 bases). Germline V CDR1 and CDR2: SGHRS, YFSETQ. The germline V and J ends were trimmed by 3 bases and 9 bases, with 13 bases remaining between them. This CDR3 is built from 13 residues. The chain's CDR3 is CASSWGLGGPQHF. The CDR3 DNA reads TGCGCCAGCAGCTGGGGACTGGGTGGGCCCCAGCATTTT. Together with reference TRBV5-1 and TRBJ1-5, the CDR3 gives the full variable domain: KAGVTQTPRYLIKTRGQQVTLSCSPISGHRSVSWYQQTPGQGLQFLFEYFSETQRNKGNFPGRFSGRQFSNSRSEMNVSTLELGDSALYLCASSWGLGGPQHFGDGTRLSIL.

This clonotype was counted many times. The chain employs TRBV6-5 and TRBJ1-2; D is uncertain. The V end lost 0 bases, the J end lost 3 bases, and 11 bases lay between the germline ends. This CDR3 has 15 residues. The germline V gene encodes CDR1 MNHEY and CDR2 SVGAGI. CDR3 region: CASSYSAENHYGYTF. As DNA, the CDR3 is TGTGCCAGCAGTTACTCGGCAGAGAATCACTATGGCTACACCTTC.

V gene TRBV6-1 combines with J gene TRBJ1-2; 10 bases align to TRBD1. After removal of 8 bases from V and 6 bases from J, the junction contained 3 bases not matched to a gene. Per germline, CDR1 MNHNS and CDR2 SASEGT. This CDR3 contains 12 residues. The CDR3 bases are TGTGCCAGCCCCGGGACAGGGGATGGCTACACCTTC. It yields the protein CASPGTGDGYTF.

This clonotype was counted ten times or more. The V and J genes are TRBV6-5 and TRBJ2-5; tentatively, D is TRBD1 (6 bases). Trimming stripped 6 bases from V and 0 bases from J, with 17 bases between. Per the germline V gene, CDR1 is MNHEY and CDR2 is SVGAGI. The length of the CDR3 is 16 residues. CDR3 residues: CASRNRVRRDQETQYF. In DNA, the CDR3 is TGTGCCAGCAGAAACAGGGTTCGTCGGGACCAAGAGACCCAGTACTTC.

This clonotype occurred many times. The chain recombines TRBV12-3 or TRBV12-4 with TRBJ2-7; D not resolved. V was pared by 5 bases and J by 0 bases, with 20 bases between. The CDR3 runs to 17 residues. The chain's CDR3 is CASSPYSWIDSSYEQYF. For the CDR3, the DNA is TGTGCCAGCAGTCCTTACTCCTGGATCGATAGCTCCTACGAGCAGTACTTC.

This chain uses TRBV4-2 with TRBJ1-6; 7 bases match TRBD1. Germline lookup yields CDR1 LGHNA and CDR2 YNFKEQ. V lost 1 base to trimming and J lost 7 bases; unmatched junction nucleotides: 4. The CDR3 is 15 amino acids. The CDR3 is CASSQVGQQNSPLHF. Here the CDR3 DNA reads TGTGCCAGCAGCCAAGTGGGACAGCAGAATTCACCCCTCCACTTT.

The chain couples TRBV12-3 or TRBV12-4 to TRBJ1-2, with D possibly TRBD1 on 5 matching bases. The CDR3 is 12 residues long. V was pared by 7 bases and J by 7 bases, with 13 bases between. The CDR3 sequence: CASKGNPSGYTF. The CDR3, as DNA: TGTGCCAGCAAGGGGAATCCCTCTGGCTACACCTTC.

V usage is TRBV12-3 or TRBV12-4 and J usage is TRBJ2-5; weak D call: TRBD1 (6 bases). Trimming cost V 5 bases and J 5 bases, with 12 bases left between them. The CDR3 length is 13 residues. This CDR3 reads CASSHGQPETQYF. The CDR3 DNA is TGTGCCAGCAGTCATGGACAGCCGGAGACCCAGTACTTC.

The table lists this clonotype with many counts. The chain combines TRBV13 with TRBJ1-5; the D is unclear. The CDR3 is 14 residues long. Trimming removed 5 bases at V and 5 bases at J, with 13 bases between. From germline, CDR1 is PRHDT and CDR2 FYEKMQ (reference sequence). The DNA of the CDR3 is TGTGCCAGCAGCGTCGGACGGCTTGATCAGCCCCAGCATTTT. Its protein product is CASSVGRLDQPQHF.

This clonotype came up many times. The CDR3: CASSVGGQLNYGYTF. The DNA of the CDR3 is TGTGCCAGCAGCGTAGGGGGACAGCTTAACTATGGCTACACCTTC. This chain joins TRBV9 and TRBJ1-2, with TRBD1 identical over 7 bases. Germline V gives CDR1 SGDLS, CDR2 YYNGEE. The CDR3 is 15 amino acids. J was trimmed by 1 base and V by 0 bases; bases with no gene match: 3.

V usage is TRBV11-2 and J usage is TRBJ2-5; 8 bases are shared with TRBD2. Germline trimming cut 5 bases from V and 2 bases from J; bases unmatched to any gene: 10. CDR3 size: 16 residues. CDR1 and CDR2 (germline): SGHAT, FQNNGV. In DNA form, the CDR3 reads TGTGCCAGCAGCCCCGGGGGCCGGGGGGGACAAGAGACCCAGTACTTC. It yields the protein CASSPGGRGGQETQYF.

Only a few counts were recorded for this clonotype. The V and J genes are TRBV2 and TRBJ2-5, with D possibly being TRBD2 (5 bases). This CDR3 comprises 15 residues. The germline CDR1 and CDR2 sequences are SNHLY and FYNNEI. V was shortened by 3 bases and J by 5 bases, with 16 bases between the two germline ends. In nucleotides, the CDR3 is TGTGCCAGCAGTGACAGCCAGGTCGGCGGGGAGACCCAGTACTTC. Amino acid sequence: CASSDSQVGGETQYF.

The V call is TRBV20-1, the J call TRBJ2-7, with D possibly being TRBD1 (6 bases). The CDR3 sequence is 14 residues long. Germline V gene lookup returns CDR1 DFQATT and CDR2 SNEGSKA (reference sequence). V lost 5 bases and J lost 2, with 16 bases in between. CDR3 DNA: TGCAGTGCTGGAAGAACCGGGACACCCTACGAGCAGTACTTC. This translates into CSAGRTGTPYEQYF.